These T cell receptor beta chains were read from a single sample in a study of blood T cell repertoires in COVID-19. Sequencing used immunoSEQ multiplex PCR; TCRdb keeps in-frame clones, though not all of them. This table has some 120,000 clones, 70% to 85% appearing once. The sample was peripheral blood. The source is a woman aged 60-75 years with acute or convalescent COVID-19. Each CDR3 is given with its conserved first and last residue. The D gene is left open where the match is weak. For some rows the clone size is stated as once, few or many, or as a class when expanded; others skip it.

D gene,V gene,clone size,J gene,CDR3 protein,CDR3 DNA
TRBD1,TRBV7-9,NA,TRBJ2-7,CASSPNTGGLLSYEQYF,TGTGCCAGCAGCCCGAATACAGGGGGCCTTCTCTCCTACGAGCAGTACTTC
NA,TRBV3-1/TRBV3-2,NA,TRBJ2-5,CASSPWTEQETQYF,TGTGCCAGCAGCCCGTGGACTGAACAAGAGACCCAGTACTTC
NA,TRBV29-1,few,TRBJ1-1,CSVRRANTEAFF,TGCAGCGTGCGCAGGGCGAACACTGAAGCTTTCTTT
NA,TRBV30,few,TRBJ1-1,CAWEDGMNTEAFF,TGTGCCTGGGAGGATGGTATGAACACTGAAGCTTTCTTT
NA,TRBV5-1,NA,TRBJ2-1,CASSPIPSPAGGEQFF,TGCGCCAGCAGCCCAATCCCATCTCCGGCCGGCGGTGAGCAGTTCTTC
TRBD1,TRBV2,NA,TRBJ1-6,CASSESGQPNSPLHF,TGTGCCAGCAGTGAATCGGGACAGCCTAATTCACCCCTCCACTTT
TRBD1,TRBV7-9,NA,TRBJ2-6,CASSLGQGSGANVLTF,TGTGCCAGCAGCTTGGGACAGGGGTCCGGGGCCAACGTCCTGACTTTC
NA,TRBV5-4,NA,TRBJ1-1,CATLDSLNTEAFF,TGTGCCACCCTGGACAGTTTGAACACTGAAGCTTTCTTT
NA,TRBV7-9,once,TRBJ1-1,CASSLGPNAEAFF,TGTGCCAGCAGCTTAGGCCCTAACGCTGAAGCTTTCTTT
NA,TRBV21-1,few,TRBJ1-2,CASSKEGHSSSGYGYTF,TGTGCCAGCAGCAAAGAGGGGCACTCCTCATCAGGCTATGGCTACACCTTC
NA,TRBV19,few,TRBJ1-1,CASSIDQGLDDLFRTEAFF,TGTGCCAGTAGTATAGATCAGGGGCTTGACGATTTGTTTAGGACTGAAGCTTTCTTT
TRBD1,TRBV4-2,NA,TRBJ1-3,CASSQDPGQGAGNTIYF,TGTGCCAGCAGCCAAGATCCGGGACAGGGGGCTGGAAACACCATATATTTT
NA,TRBV6-1,NA,TRBJ2-7,CASSEGEAGRYEQYF,TGTGCCAGCAGTGAAGGGGAAGCAGGGCGGTACGAGCAGTACTTC
NA,TRBV6-6,NA,TRBJ1-4,CASSSPGVEREKLFF,TGTGCCAGCAGTTCCCCAGGCGTTGAACGGGAAAAACTGTTTTTT
NA,TRBV2,few,TRBJ2-6,CASSQEYSGANVLTF,TGTGCCAGCAGCCAAGAGTACTCTGGGGCCAACGTCCTGACTTTC
NA,TRBV27,NA,TRBJ2-7,CASSLMSQGGEQYF,TGTGCCAGCAGTTTAATGAGTCAGGGAGGAGAGCAGTACTTC
NA,TRBV27,medium-sized,TRBJ2-7,CASSSTHDPWAEQYF,TGTGCCAGCAGTTCCACCCACGACCCTTGGGCCGAGCAGTACTTC
NA,TRBV11-2,NA,TRBJ1-2,CASSHQGSGYTF,TGTGCCAGCAGCCACCAGGGTTCCGGCTACACCTTC
NA,TRBV7-8,NA,TRBJ1-5,CASSAQGNQPQHF,TGTGCCAGCAGCGCCCAGGGAAATCAGCCCCAGCATTTT
NA,TRBV18,NA,TRBJ2-3,CASSPDTHTDTQYF,TGTGCCAGCTCCCCTGACACCCACACAGATACGCAGTATTTT
NA,TRBV25-1,NA,TRBJ1-1,CASSVERGPTMNTEAFF,TGTGCCAGCAGTGTGGAAAGGGGTCCTACCATGAACACTGAAGCTTTCTTT
NA,TRBV12-3/TRBV12-4,once,TRBJ2-2,CASSRGTGELFF,TGTGCCAGCAGTCGGGGAACCGGGGAGCTGTTTTTT
NA,TRBV29-1,NA,TRBJ1-1,CSGDRFLPNTEAFF,TGCAGCGGAGACAGGTTCCTACCCAACACTGAAGCTTTCTTT
NA,TRBV24-1,NA,TRBJ1-2,CATSDFSGGQGGYTF,TGTGCCACCAGTGATTTCTCCGGGGGTCAGGGTGGCTACACCTTC
NA,TRBV7-8,once,TRBJ2-2,CASSLFVSNTGELFF,TGTGCCAGCAGCTTATTCGTCTCCAACACCGGGGAGCTGTTTTTT
TRBD1,TRBV11-2,NA,TRBJ1-6,CASSIRQGKNSPLHF,TGTGCCAGCAGTATTAGACAGGGGAAGAATTCACCCCTCCACTTT
TRBD1,TRBV19,NA,TRBJ1-5,CASSLIWDRVGGQPQHF,TGTGCCAGTAGTCTAATCTGGGACAGGGTGGGTGGTCAGCCCCAGCATTTT
NA,TRBV6-1,NA,TRBJ1-2,CASSEAVEAVQGGYTF,TGTGCCAGCAGTGAAGCGGTCGAAGCAGTACAGGGTGGATACACCTTC
NA,TRBV19,NA,TRBJ1-3,CASPPLGRTIIYF,TGTGCCAGCCCCCCCCTCGGCAGGACAATCATATATTTT
TRBD1,TRBV14,NA,TRBJ1-2,CASSHPTGGYTF,TGTGCCAGCAGCCACCCGACAGGGGGCTACACCTTC
NA,TRBV27,once,TRBJ1-1,CASSFQPQGTEAFF,TGTGCCAGCAGTTTTCAACCACAGGGCACTGAAGCTTTCTTT
NA,TRBV6-5,NA,TRBJ1-6,CASSYSSDSPLHF,TGTGCCAGCAGTTACTCTAGTGATTCACCCCTCCACTTT
NA,TRBV6-6,NA,TRBJ1-1,CASSSGGQAFF,TGTGCCAGCAGTTCGGGGGGTCAAGCTTTCTTT
NA,TRBV7-2,once,TRBJ1-5,CASSLGPNQPQHF,TGTGCCAGCAGCTTAGGGCCCAATCAGCCCCAGCATTTT
NA,TRBV5-1,NA,TRBJ2-1,CASTLWGGDSYNEQFF,TGCGCCAGCACCCTCTGGGGCGGGGACTCCTACAATGAGCAGTTCTTC
NA,TRBV19,NA,TRBJ1-3,CASSKDWQVRDTIYF,TGTGCCAGTAGTAAGGACTGGCAGGTTAGGGACACCATATATTTT
NA,TRBV19,NA,TRBJ2-5,CASSPLLAGKGETQYF,TGTGCCAGTAGTCCACTACTTGCGGGGAAGGGAGAGACCCAGTACTTC
NA,TRBV30,NA,TRBJ1-1,CAWSDQYTEAFF,TGTGCCTGGAGTGACCAGTACACTGAAGCTTTCTTT
NA,TRBV18,NA,TRBJ1-1,CASSPPGYTEAFF,TGTGCCAGCTCACCGCCGGGGTACACTGAAGCTTTCTTT
NA,TRBV5-1,NA,TRBJ2-6,CASSKDSAFSGANVLTF,TGCGCCAGCAGCAAGGACAGCGCCTTCTCTGGGGCCAACGTCCTGACTTTC
NA,TRBV5-6,few,TRBJ1-2,CASSLGGAYGYTF,TGTGCCAGCAGCTTGGGGGGCGCCTATGGCTACACCTTC